The rows below give T cell receptor beta chains drawn from one sample of a study of OX40 agonist ivuxolimab in advanced cancers. Produced via immunoSEQ multiplex PCR; TCRdb's table is partial and in-frame only. The sample holds approximately 69,000 clones; approximately 84% are singletons and the top ten take around 8%. The sequenced sample was CD4+ or CD8+ T cells sorted from blood, obtained in a trial of the OX40 agonist ivuxolimab. These receptors came from an adult with an advanced solid tumor such as melanoma, head and neck, liver or kidney cancer. Both conserved end residues are part of each CDR3.

V gene: TRBV7-2
J gene: .
CDR3 protein: CASSLLAYEQYF

V gene: TRBV6-6
J gene: TRBJ1-1
CDR3 protein: CASGGTHTEAFF

V gene: TRBV5-1
J gene: TRBJ2-3
CDR3 protein: CASSPGLAASTDTQYF

V gene: TRBV7-2
J gene: TRBJ1-1
CDR3 protein: CASNRWGNTEAFF

V gene: TRBV28
J gene: TRBJ2-7
CDR3 protein: CASSLQGDYYEQYF

V gene: TRBV19
J gene: TRBJ2-2
CDR3 protein: CASTGEGPGELFF

V gene: TRBV6-5
J gene: TRBJ2-1
CDR3 protein: CASSYSGRNGQFF

V gene: TRBV12-5
J gene: TRBJ2-3
CDR3 protein: CASGPGLGTDTQYF

V gene: TRBV27
J gene: TRBJ2-7
CDR3 protein: CASSSSVVGYEQYF

V gene: TRBV7-9
J gene: TRBJ1-2
CDR3 protein: CASSIRPGHTSDGYTF

V gene: TRBV5-1
J gene: TRBJ1-5
CDR3 protein: CASSWDRGDQPQHF

V gene: TRBV5-1
J gene: TRBJ2-2
CDR3 protein: CASSHGQGPGELFF

V gene: TRBV6-5
J gene: TRBJ2-7
CDR3 protein: CASSPLAGPTYEQYF

V gene: TRBV4-2
J gene: TRBJ2-1
CDR3 protein: CASSQAGTSGHEQFF

V gene: TRBV20-1
J gene: TRBJ2-1
CDR3 protein: CSARQLNEQFF

V gene: TRBV5-1
J gene: TRBJ1-2
CDR3 protein: CASSLRTEPNYGYTF

V gene: TRBV19
J gene: TRBJ2-7
CDR3 protein: CASRPGGSGSLDEQYF

V gene: TRBV9
J gene: TRBJ2-1
CDR3 protein: CASSVTSALPSYNEQFF

V gene: TRBV10-3
J gene: TRBJ1-4
CDR3 protein: CAADSGPGEKLFF

V gene: TRBV5-4
J gene: TRBJ1-4
CDR3 protein: CASSFGTSTNEKLFF

V gene: TRBV4-3
J gene: TRBJ2-5
CDR3 protein: CASSQSGLAEETQYF

V gene: TRBV9
J gene: TRBJ1-1
CDR3 protein: CASSVVPGEGTEAFF

V gene: TRBV28
J gene: TRBJ2-2
CDR3 protein: CASSFQGAGTGELFF

V gene: TRBV28
J gene: TRBJ2-5
CDR3 protein: CASSLYQRETQYF

V gene: TRBV27
J gene: TRBJ2-1
CDR3 protein: CASSPEGRLYNEQFF

V gene: TRBV5-1
J gene: TRBJ1-2
CDR3 protein: CASSLENSKGGYTF

V gene: TRBV9
J gene: TRBJ2-1
CDR3 protein: CASSLRVRDLYNEQFF

V gene: TRBV9
J gene: TRBJ1-3
CDR3 protein: CASSPRVGSGNTIYF

V gene: TRBV4-3
J gene: TRBJ2-3
CDR3 protein: CASSQERGPTDTQYF

V gene: TRBV6-5
J gene: TRBJ1-2
CDR3 protein: CASRGQRLGYTF

V gene: TRBV7-9
J gene: TRBJ1-1
CDR3 protein: CASGNTEAFF

V gene: TRBV27
J gene: TRBJ1-5
CDR3 protein: CASSPDRGISNQPQHF

V gene: TRBV27
J gene: TRBJ1-1
CDR3 protein: CASSLTGGFSEAFF

V gene: TRBV6-6
J gene: TRBJ1-5
CDR3 protein: CASSWAKGQPQHF

V gene: TRBV7-9
J gene: TRBJ2-7
CDR3 protein: CASSWGPDPLFYEQYF

V gene: TRBV7-2
J gene: TRBJ2-7
CDR3 protein: CASSLVGQGLYEQYF

V gene: TRBV7-2
J gene: TRBJ1-2
CDR3 protein: CASSPDRGGGYTF

V gene: TRBV5-1
J gene: TRBJ2-7
CDR3 protein: CASSLGTAYAYEQYF

V gene: TRBV6-5
J gene: TRBJ1-2
CDR3 protein: CASSYSTGHGYTF

V gene: TRBV2
J gene: TRBJ2-1
CDR3 protein: CAGGSYNEQFF

V gene: TRBV27
J gene: TRBJ2-2
CDR3 protein: CASSSRRTVNTGELFF

V gene: TRBV7-9
J gene: TRBJ1-6
CDR3 protein: CASSLFVGGYSPLHF

V gene: TRBV9
J gene: TRBJ2-1
CDR3 protein: CASSVDPSREQFF

V gene: TRBV29-1
J gene: TRBJ2-7
CDR3 protein: CSVGLADEQYF

V gene: TRBV5-1
J gene: TRBJ2-7
CDR3 protein: CASSLGTETGYEQYF

V gene: TRBV7-2
J gene: TRBJ2-7
CDR3 protein: CASSLFPGQAYEQYF

V gene: TRBV7-8
J gene: TRBJ1-2
CDR3 protein: CASSPESLYGYGYTF

V gene: TRBV19
J gene: TRBJ2-1
CDR3 protein: CASSPGGVTEQFF

V gene: TRBV6-5
J gene: TRBJ2-7
CDR3 protein: CASSYSASGGPYEQYF

V gene: TRBV5-4
J gene: TRBJ1-5
CDR3 protein: CASSLDRLQPQHF

V gene: TRBV7-9
J gene: TRBJ2-2
CDR3 protein: CASSSGTGGLTGELFF